Detailed here is one T cell receptor (beta chain). This sample was taken from a study of blood T cells in healthy people across ages. Trimming at V came to 0 bases and at J to 3 bases, leaving 2 bases not matched to a gene. The germline V gene has CDR1 DFQATT and CDR2 SNEGSKA (reference sequence). This CDR3 region has 16 residues. Combining a sample-barcoded 5' primer with a J-beta primer mix, a second PCR ran for about 7 to 11 cycles. Each cDNA molecule, via a template-switch adaptor with 12 random nucleotides, was tagged. TCRdb analysed the 5' RACE reads with MiXCR anew, one entry per CDR3 protein. The repertoire includes fewer than 800,000 distinct CDR3 sequences, approximately 49% of them detected once, and 30% to 35% sits in the top ten. Every participating donor contributed approximately 10 milliliters of peripheral blood through a draw.

This chain links TRBV20-1 with TRBJ2-1; 13 bases match TRBD2. Sequenced: blood. The sequence was obtained from a woman aged 55-70 years in good health. Written as DNA, the CDR3 is TGCAGTGCTAGAGATAGGACTAGCGGGAGCTACAATGAGCAGTTCTTC. Protein product: CSARDRTSGSYNEQFF.